This TCR beta chain was found in a study of CXCR3-negative and CXCR3-positive naive CD8 T cells. Study-level information: Some 130 million TRB reads were obtained in total, which works out to about 1.5 +/- 0.3 million per library.

Note on this clonotype: Its antigen is undetermined.

Study conclusions and caveats: Most assays used freshly isolated PBMCs, as cryopreservation partially reduced CXCR3. Naive CXCR3-negative and CXCR3-positive cells had similar TRBV-TRBJ usage; memory differed. Naive CXCR3-positive cells had TRB CDR3s more hydrophobic than those of CXCR3-negative naive cells.

5' RACE that incorporated UMI labels was used to prepare the TRB cDNA libraries. No DNA is given; TCRdb re-called the 5' RACE reads and lists each CDR3 protein once. The repertoire shows about 45,000 distinct CDR3 sequences; the top ten hold roughly 2.5%. There are 17 residues in the CDR3. Germline V gives CDR1 SGHTA, CDR2 FQGTGA. V usage is TRBV7-3 and J usage is TRBJ2-1; TCRdb designates TRBD2, a call that cannot be tested without DNA. The sequenced sample was naive CXCR3- CD8+ T cells from blood. Subset indicated: CD45RO-CCR7+CD27+CD95- naive CD8+ T cells lacking CXCR3 (TNR3-). The clonotype was recovered from a human donor in good health. Some clones in this sample may be carry-over from other donors' samples. This CDR3 is CASSSIGLAAADNEQFF.